This T cell receptor beta chain emerged from a study of cytomegalovirus exposure and HLA in healthy donors. Study outcomes and limitations: Later, an analysis found that TCR clusters from the first cohort tended to co-occur in the roughly 120 validation repertoires. The study flagged about 150 TCR beta chains as cytomegalovirus-associated.

TCRdb's copy holds only in-frame clones and misses some; the assay was immunoSEQ multiplex PCR. The table includes 65,000 to 85,000 clones, roughly 94% detected once. In regard to this clone: Its antigen is unknown.

The donors formed part of the roughly 120-subject validation cohort, distinct from the roughly 730-subject first cohort. Germline CDR1 is SGHNT and CDR2 is YENEEA. Trimming pared 6 bases from V and 8 bases from J, leaving 19 bases between. CDR3 length equals 14 residues. This sequence originates from a woman between 18 and 29 years old in good health and CMV-seronegative. Sequencing was carried out using PBMCs. V gene TRBV11-3 combines with J gene TRBJ1-2; no reliable D call. CDR3 protein: CASRPSGSAWGYTF. CDR3 in DNA: TGTGCCAGCAGACCAAGCGGATCCGCCTGGGGCTACACCTTC.